The source of this TCR beta chain is a study of T cell repertoires in cytomegalovirus infection. The CDR3 contains 17 residues. A single count supports this clonotype. What it binds is not known. The junction departs from germline at one end; a sequencing error may be responsible. Notes on the study in general: HLA-C-restricted CMV-specific TCR beta clonotypes were dominant in the ex vivo response.

TCRdb re-analysed the reads in MiXCR, keeping a single row per CDR3 protein. The table has around 770,000 distinct CDR3 sequences, roughly 29% seen once. Material: cultured CD8+ T cells from PBMCs, obtained from culture after CMV antigen stimulation. This chain connects TRBV5-3 to TRBJ1-1; 7 nucleotides align to TRBD1. TRBV5-3 is noted as an ORF with a role that remains uncertain. The receptor's source is a human donor in good health (CMV status not recorded). Some clones in this sample may be carry-over from other donors' samples. CDR3 sequence: CASSLSPLTGLNTEAFF. For the CDR3, the DNA is TGTGCCAGCAGCTTGTCCCCCCTGACAGGGTTGAACACTGAAGCTTTCTTT.